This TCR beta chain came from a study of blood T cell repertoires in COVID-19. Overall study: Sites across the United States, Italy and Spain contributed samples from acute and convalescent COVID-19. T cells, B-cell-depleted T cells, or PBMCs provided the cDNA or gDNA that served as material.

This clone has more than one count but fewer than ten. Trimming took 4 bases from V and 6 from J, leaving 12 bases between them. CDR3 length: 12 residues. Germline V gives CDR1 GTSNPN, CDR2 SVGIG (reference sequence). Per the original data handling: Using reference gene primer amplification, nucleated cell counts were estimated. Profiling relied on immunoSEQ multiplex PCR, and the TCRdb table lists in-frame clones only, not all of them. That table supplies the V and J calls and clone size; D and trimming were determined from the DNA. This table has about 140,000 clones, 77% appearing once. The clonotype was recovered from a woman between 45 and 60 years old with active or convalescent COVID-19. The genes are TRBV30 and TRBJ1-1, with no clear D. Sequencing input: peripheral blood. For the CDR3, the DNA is TGTGCCTGGACCCGACTCGGGGCTGAAGCTTTCTTT. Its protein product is CAWTRLGAEAFF.